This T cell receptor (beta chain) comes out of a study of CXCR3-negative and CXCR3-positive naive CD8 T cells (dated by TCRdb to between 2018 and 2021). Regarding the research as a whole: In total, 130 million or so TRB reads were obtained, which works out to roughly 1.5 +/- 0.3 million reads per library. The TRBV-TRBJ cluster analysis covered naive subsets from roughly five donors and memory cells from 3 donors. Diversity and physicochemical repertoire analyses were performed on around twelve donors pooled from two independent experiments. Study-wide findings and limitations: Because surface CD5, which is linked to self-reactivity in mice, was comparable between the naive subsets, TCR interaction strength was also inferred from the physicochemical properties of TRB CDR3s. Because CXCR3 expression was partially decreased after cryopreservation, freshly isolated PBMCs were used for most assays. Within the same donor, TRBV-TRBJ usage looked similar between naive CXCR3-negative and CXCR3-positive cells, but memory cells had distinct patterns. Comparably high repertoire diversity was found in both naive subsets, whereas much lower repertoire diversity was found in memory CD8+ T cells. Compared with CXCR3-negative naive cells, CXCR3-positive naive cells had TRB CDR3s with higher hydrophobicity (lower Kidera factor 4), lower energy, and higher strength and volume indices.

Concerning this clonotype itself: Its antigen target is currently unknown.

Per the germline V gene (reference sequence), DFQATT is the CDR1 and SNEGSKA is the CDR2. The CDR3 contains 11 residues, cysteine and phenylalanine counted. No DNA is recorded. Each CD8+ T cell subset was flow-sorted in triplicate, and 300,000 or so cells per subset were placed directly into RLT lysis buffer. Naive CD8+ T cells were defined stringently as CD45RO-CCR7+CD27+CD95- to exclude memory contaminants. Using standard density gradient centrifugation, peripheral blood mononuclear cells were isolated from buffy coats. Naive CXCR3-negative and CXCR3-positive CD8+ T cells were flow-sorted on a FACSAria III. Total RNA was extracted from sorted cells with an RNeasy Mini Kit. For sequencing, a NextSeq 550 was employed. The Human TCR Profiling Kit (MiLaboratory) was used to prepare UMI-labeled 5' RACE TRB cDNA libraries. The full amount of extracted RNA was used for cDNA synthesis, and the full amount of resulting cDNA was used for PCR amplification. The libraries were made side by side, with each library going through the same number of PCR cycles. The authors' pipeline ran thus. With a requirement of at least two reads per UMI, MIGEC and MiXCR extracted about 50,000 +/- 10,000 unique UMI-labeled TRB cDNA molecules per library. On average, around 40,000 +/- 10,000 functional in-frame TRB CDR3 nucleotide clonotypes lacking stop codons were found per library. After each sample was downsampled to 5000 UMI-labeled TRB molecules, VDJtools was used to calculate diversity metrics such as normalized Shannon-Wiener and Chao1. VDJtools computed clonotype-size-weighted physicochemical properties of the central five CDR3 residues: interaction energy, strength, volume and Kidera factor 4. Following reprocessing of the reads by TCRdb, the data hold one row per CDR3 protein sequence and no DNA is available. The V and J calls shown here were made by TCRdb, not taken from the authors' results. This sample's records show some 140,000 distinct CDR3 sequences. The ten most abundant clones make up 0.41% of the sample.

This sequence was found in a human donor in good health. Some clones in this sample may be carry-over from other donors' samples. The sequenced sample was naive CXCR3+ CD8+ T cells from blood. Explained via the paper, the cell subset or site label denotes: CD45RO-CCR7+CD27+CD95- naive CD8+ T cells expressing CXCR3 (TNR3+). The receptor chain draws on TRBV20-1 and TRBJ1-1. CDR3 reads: CSATVNTEAFF.